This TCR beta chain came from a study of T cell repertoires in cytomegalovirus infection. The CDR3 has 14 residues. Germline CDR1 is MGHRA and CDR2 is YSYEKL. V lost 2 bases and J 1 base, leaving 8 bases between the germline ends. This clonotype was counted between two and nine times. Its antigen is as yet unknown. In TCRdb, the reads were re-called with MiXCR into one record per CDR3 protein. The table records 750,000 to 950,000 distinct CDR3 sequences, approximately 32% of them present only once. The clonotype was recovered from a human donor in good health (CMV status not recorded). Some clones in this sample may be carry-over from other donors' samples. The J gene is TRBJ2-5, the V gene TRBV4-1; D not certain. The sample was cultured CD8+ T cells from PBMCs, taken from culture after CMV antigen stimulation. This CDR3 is CASSQPDRQETQYF. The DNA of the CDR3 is TGCGCCAGCAGCCAACCCGACCGCCAAGAGACCCAGTACTTC.